This entry describes one T cell receptor (beta chain). Its antigen is still unknown. These data originate in a study of cytomegalovirus exposure and HLA in healthy donors. Whole-study context: There were some 380 genotyped donors. Of these, 75% to 85% fell in the genetic ancestry cluster associated with self-reported Caucasian donors. Study-level points and caveats: Usually a TCR sequence was rare, but some public TCRs were found in many donors. Later analysis identified several of the most significant clusters that appeared linked to common viral pathogens.

PCR employed 60 Vbeta and 13 Jbeta primers. TCRdb's table, derived via immunoSEQ multiplex PCR, lists solely in-frame clones and lacks some. The sample includes 100,000 or so clones, roughly 81% seen only once; the top ten take more than 1.4%. Germline-derived CDR1 and CDR2 are SGHRS and YFSETQ. V lost 2 bases and J 2 bases, leaving 10 bases between the germline ends. The CDR3 runs 14 residues. The sequence came from a man aged 35 to 55 in good health and CMV-seronegative. The sample consisted of PBMCs. The chain carries TRBV5-1 and TRBJ2-5; D is possibly TRBD2 (5 bases). CDR3 sequence: CASSFAGGQETQYF. As DNA, the CDR3 is TGCGCCAGCAGCTTCGCTGGAGGTCAAGAGACCCAGTACTTC.